The T cell receptor (beta chain) described here comes from a study of blood T cell repertoires in COVID-19. Study context: Material from acute and convalescent COVID-19 was sourced from the United States, Italy and Spain. PBMCs, B-cell-depleted T cells, or T cells were the source of the cDNA or gDNA that made up the material.

This CDR3 is built from 17 residues. CDR1 and CDR2 (germline): SGHTA, FQGNSA. V lost 4 bases to trimming and J lost 5 bases; unmatched junction nucleotides: 10. Original data processing: Estimates of nucleated cell counts were drawn from the amplification of reference gene primers. TCRdb's table, derived via immunoSEQ multiplex PCR, lists solely in-frame clones and lacks some. V, J and clone size reflect that table, while D and trimming were determined from the DNA. The data contain 63,000 or so clones, roughly nine tenths of them seen just once; the ten biggest clones take up roughly 3.9%. Sequencing input: peripheral blood. The TCR sequence derives from a man between 65 and 85 years old with active COVID-19. The V and J genes are TRBV7-2 and TRBJ2-3; 12 bases map to TRBD2. Here the CDR3 reads CASSSRLAGEGGDTQYF. The DNA for the CDR3 is TGTGCCAGCAGCTCCCGACTAGCGGGAGAGGGAGGAGATACGCAGTATTTT.